Given below is one T cell receptor (beta chain) in context. CDR3 length equals 13 residues. The V and J ends lost 0 bases and 10 bases respectively, with 12 bases between them. Per germline, CDR1 LGHDT and CDR2 YNNKEL (reference sequence). This specimen belongs to a study of blood T cell repertoires in COVID-19. Overall study: Specimens from acute and convalescent COVID-19 originated in the United States, Italy and Spain.

The data were produced by immunoSEQ multiplex PCR, yet TCRdb's version contains in-frame clones alone and is incomplete. The data hold about 230,000 clones, with roughly 88% observed a single time. The chain carries TRBV3-1 (or the pseudogene TRBV3-2) and TRBJ1-1; perhaps TRBD1 as D (6 bases). The source is a woman in her thirties or forties with acute COVID-19. Sequenced sample: PBMCs or T cells enriched from blood (not recorded which). CDR3: CASSQELGGLAFF. DNA of the CDR3: TGTGCCAGCAGCCAAGAGTTAGGGGGTTTAGCTTTCTTT.